Listed here are 28 T cell receptor beta chains from one sample, sequenced in a study of preoperative IRX-2 immunotherapy in early breast cancer (dated by TCRdb to about 2019). What the treatment or condition label conveys for this sample: preoperative locoregional IRX-2 cytokine immunotherapy. Library preparation used the immunoSEQ multiplex PCR assay. The table comes from immuneACCESS by way of TCRdb, which keeps in-frame sequences with V and J called. Part of the clones is missing from these tables; in studies checked, under half for an unresolved V gene and the rest for unknown reasons. The sample includes about 33,000 clones, with 89% observed a single time. Of the sample, 1.5% to 2% is held by the ten largest clones. The sequences come from tumor tissue, collected after IRX-2 immunotherapy. Every receptor here comes from a human donor with breast cancer.

In DNA form, the CDR3 reads TGCAGCGTTGAAGATGGGGGGGTAGCCTCTGGAAACACCATATATTTT. Translation gives CSVEDGGVASGNTIYF. This sequence joins TRBV29-1 and TRBJ1-3; D might be TRBD1 (5 bases). Germline assignment: CDR1 SQVTM and CDR2 ANQGSEA. CDR3 length: 16 residues. The V gene lost 0 bases and the J gene lost 0 bases, with 12 bases spanning the gap.

This rearrangement joins TRBV5-1 to TRBJ1-4; possibly TRBD1 for D (6 bases). V dropped 2 bases and J dropped 3 bases, with 14 bases sitting between them. The CDR3 has 16 amino acids. CDR1 is SGHRS and CDR2 is YFSETQ in the germline V gene. For the CDR3, the DNA is TGCGCCAGCAGCTTCGGGACATTGACCCCTAATGAAAAACTGTTTTTT. Its translation: CASSFGTLTPNEKLFF.

This chain connects TRBV6-8 to TRBJ1-1; D perhaps matches TRBD1 (5 bases). This CDR3 is built from 12 residues. The germline V gene encodes CDR1 MNHGY and CDR2 SAAAGT. V shed 5 bases and J shed 4 bases, with 8 bases lying between them. CDR3 amino acids: CASSGDLTEAFF. The CDR3 DNA follows: TGTGCCAGCAGTGGGGACCTCACTGAAGCTTTCTTT.

The chain uses TRBV7-7 and TRBJ2-4; a possible D gene is TRBD1 (5 bases). This CDR3 is built from 14 residues. Germline loops: CDR1 SSHAT, CDR2 FNYEAQ (reference sequence). The V gene lost 1 base and the J gene lost 6 bases, with 10 bases spanning the gap. The CDR3 sequence: CASSLGQQLNIQYF. The CDR3 bases are TGTGCCAGCAGCTTAGGACAGCAATTAAACATTCAGTACTTC.

J is TRBJ1-1 and V is TRBV19, with D unclear. Trimming took 5 bases from V and 1 from J, leaving 20 bases between them. Germline-derived CDR1 and CDR2 are LNHDA and SQIVND (reference sequence). The CDR3 is made up of 17 amino acids. CDR3 sequence (DNA): TGTGCCAGTAGTCTTTACGTGATGATCGGGCAGAACACTGAAGCTTTCTTT. Amino acids: CASSLYVMIGQNTEAFF.

This clone was found a few times. The chain joins TRBV6-8 to TRBJ1-5; D call uncertain. The CDR3 has 13 amino acids. Trimming cost V 2 bases and J 3 bases, with 5 bases left between them. Germline V CDR1 and CDR2: MNHGY, SAAAGT. CDR3 in amino acids: CASSYRDNQPQHF. CDR3 sequence (DNA): TGTGCCAGCAGTTACAGGGACAATCAGCCCCAGCATTTT.

The chain uses TRBV28 and TRBJ1-5; a possible D gene is TRBD1 (5 bases). The V end was cut by 6 bases, the J end by 4 bases, with 13 bases between. The CDR3 is 14 amino acids. CDR1 MDHEN and CDR2 SYDVKM come from the germline V gene. Here the CDR3 DNA reads TGTGCCAGCAGCCCCCCCGCAGGGAATCAGCCCCAGCATTTT. Its protein product is CASSPPAGNQPQHF.

The V call is TRBV28, the J call TRBJ2-7, with TRBD2 matching 11 bases. Trimming at V came to 1 base and at J to 5 bases, leaving 10 bases not matched to a gene. The CDR3 consists of 17 residues. The germline V gene encodes CDR1 MDHEN and CDR2 SYDVKM. CDR3 bases: TGTGCCAGCAGTTTATTCCGGCAACTAGCGGGGGAGAACGAGCAGTACGTC. As protein: CASSLFRQLAGENEQYV.

The chain carries TRBV6-8 and TRBJ2-2, with 9 bases aligning to TRBD2. Germline V lookup: CDR1 MNHGY, CDR2 SAAAGT. J gave up 3 bases and V 4 bases, and 6 bases lay outside the gene matches. The CDR3 spans 16 residues. CDR3 residues: CASSFEGLAYTGELFF. The CDR3 DNA follows: TGTGCCAGCAGTTTCGAGGGACTAGCATACACCGGGGAGCTGTTTTTT.

The chain couples TRBV6-8 to TRBJ1-6; TRBD1 might be the D (6 bases). The germline V gene has CDR1 MNHGY and CDR2 SAAAGT. The ends were cut back, 6 bases at V and 5 bases at J, with 8 bases in the middle. There are 13 residues in the CDR3. The DNA for the CDR3 is TGTGCCAGCAGAAACAGGGATAATTCACCCCTCCACTTT. Protein product: CASRNRDNSPLHF.

The rearrangement joins TRBV23-1 to TRBJ2-6; TRBD1 is a possible D gene (6 bases). TRBV23-1 counts as an open reading frame of uncertain function. The V and J ends lost 6 bases and 1 base respectively, with 16 bases between them. This CDR3 has 17 residues. CDR3 residues: CASSQGYRASGANVLTF. CDR3 nucleotide sequence: TGCGCCAGCAGCCAAGGGTACAGGGCTTCTGGGGCCAACGTCCTGACTTTC.

CDR3 in amino acids: CASSSQGTSVYNEQFF. The CDR3 nucleotides read TGTGCCAGCAGCAGTCAGGGGACTAGCGTTTACAATGAGCAGTTCTTC. The chain carries TRBV7-7 and TRBJ2-1; TRBD2 matches 10 bases. The ends lost 5 bases at V and 4 bases at J; junction bases unmatched: 8. The CDR3 is 16 amino acids. Germline V CDR1 and CDR2: SSHAT, FNYEAQ (reference sequence).

This clone was counted between two and nine times. This chain connects TRBV6-7 to TRBJ1-6; the D is unclear. TRBV6-7 is reported as an ORF; its role is uncertain. The CDR3 loop spans 15 amino acids. Trimming left V 6 bases short and J 8 bases short, with 17 bases between. The CDR3 DNA reads as TGTGCCAGCAGCCTCAAGCCTCGGGAAGATTCACCCCTCCACTTT. Translation gives CASSLKPREDSPLHF.

The chain recombines TRBV7-4 with TRBJ2-2; 7 bases fit TRBD1. The CDR3 length is 16 residues. The V segment lost 0 bases and the J segment 7 bases; nucleotides outside the gene matches: 8. Germline V gives CDR1 SGHVT, CDR2 SQSDAQ. CDR3 amino acids: CASSLAGGYGHGELFF. The CDR3 DNA is TGTGCCAGCAGCTTAGCAGGGGGCTATGGGCACGGGGAGCTGTTTTTT.

The chain has TRBV11-3 and TRBJ1-3; 11 bases are a match to TRBD1. CDR3 length equals 14 residues. Per germline, CDR1 SGHNT and CDR2 YENEEA. The trim removed 5 bases at V and 6 bases at J, leaving 3 bases unmatched. CDR3 nucleotide sequence: TGTGCCAGCAGCCGGGACAGGGGGGAAAACACCATATATTTT. Translating gives CASSRDRGENTIYF.

Details on this clone: The identical CDR3 is also encoded by other nucleotide sequences in the sample. The V gene is TRBV5-1, the J gene TRBJ1-1; 7 bases align to TRBD1. The germline CDR1 and CDR2 sequences are SGHRS and YFSETQ. This CDR3 has 14 residues. The V gene end was trimmed by 5 bases and the J gene end by 2 bases; junction bases not matched to a gene: 6. CDR3 in amino acids: CASSRQGVNTEAFF. CDR3 in DNA: TGCGCCAGCAGTCGACAGGGCGTTAACACTGAAGCTTTCTTT.

J is TRBJ2-5 and V is TRBV5-1; 10 positions agree with TRBD1. This CDR3 has 15 residues. CDR1 is SGHRS and CDR2 is YFSETQ in the germline V gene. V was clipped by 0 bases and J by 7 bases; unmatched bases: 6. The CDR3 spells CASSLVGQGVWTQYF. The DNA of the CDR3 is TGCGCCAGCAGCTTGGTAGGACAGGGGGTATGGACCCAGTACTTC.

J is TRBJ1-1 and V is TRBV29-1; a possible D gene is TRBD1 (6 bases). CDR1 SQVTM and CDR2 ANQGSEA come from the germline V gene. The CDR3 extends over 14 amino acids. The V end was cut by 3 bases, the J end by 2 bases, with 13 bases between. In DNA form, the CDR3 reads TGCAGCGTTGATAGGGGGGCGCGAAACACTGAAGCTTTCTTT. Amino acids: CSVDRGARNTEAFF.

V is TRBV7-5 and J is TRBJ1-3; the D call TRBD1 from the table was never checked on the DNA. TRBV7-5 is a documented pseudogene. The CDR3 has 19 residues. The CDR3 loop is CASSLGSGAYLSFGNTIYF. In DNA form, the CDR3 reads TGTGCCAGCAGCTTGGGATCAGGGGCTTACCTCTCTTTTGGAAACACCATATATTTT.

J is TRBJ1-1 and V is TRBV10-2, with a tentative D call TRBD1 (5 bases). Germline V gene lookup returns CDR1 WSHSY and CDR2 SAAADI. Trimming cost V 9 bases and J 10 bases, with 21 bases left between them. The CDR3 spans 13 residues. CDR3 sequence reads: CASGEGRGGSAFF. The CDR3 bases are TGCGCCAGTGGTGAAGGTAGGGGAGGATCAGCTTTCTTT.

The chain uses TRBV18 and TRBJ2-7; no clear D gene. This CDR3 region has 16 residues. The germline V gene encodes CDR1 KGHSH and CDR2 LQKENI. V was shortened by 1 base and J by 2 bases, with 15 bases between the two germline ends. The CDR3 DNA is TGTGCCAGCTCACCACAGGGATCCCGGGTGACCTACGAGCAGTACGTC. This sequence encodes CASSPQGSRVTYEQYV.

V gene TRBV6-4 combines with J gene TRBJ2-7; 9 bases line up with TRBD2. Losses at the gene ends were 0 bases for V and 2 bases for J; bases not matched to a gene: 5. Germline CDR1 is MRHNA and CDR2 is SNTAGT. The CDR3 length is 16 residues. CDR3 nucleotide sequence: TGTGCCAGCAGTGACTCCGGACTAGCGAAAGCCTACGAGCAGTACTTC. This codes for CASSDSGLAKAYEQYF.

The chain combines TRBV15 with TRBJ2-7, with 11 bases aligning to TRBD1. The V gene's germline CDR1 is LNHNV and CDR2 YYDKDF (reference sequence). This CDR3 is built from 14 residues. CDR3 protein: CASSRDRGSYEQYV. CDR3 DNA: TGTGCCAGCAGCCGGGACAGGGGGTCCTACGAGCAGTACGTC.

This clone showed up just once. The chain has TRBV28 and TRBJ1-3, with TRBD1 identical over 9 bases. Germline V lookup: CDR1 MDHEN, CDR2 SYDVKM. The CDR3 is 15 residues long. The ends lost 5 bases at V and 4 bases at J; junction bases unmatched: 6. For the CDR3, the DNA is TGTGCCAGCAGTCCCGGGACAGGGAGAGGAAACACCATATATTTT. It is translated as CASSPGTGRGNTIYF.

This chain joins TRBV29-1 and TRBJ1-1, with 7 bases aligning to TRBD1. CDR1 and CDR2 (germline): SQVTM, ANQGSEA. This CDR3 is 13 amino acids long. The ends lost 6 bases at V and 5 bases at J; junction bases unmatched: 9. CDR3 region: CSVAWTGRTEAFF. The CDR3, as DNA: TGCAGCGTCGCCTGGACAGGCAGAACTGAAGCTTTCTTT.

The chain combines TRBV6-8 with TRBJ2-7; the D gene is possibly TRBD1 (6 bases). The ends were cut back, 0 bases at V and 3 bases at J, with 12 bases in the middle. The CDR3 totals 15 residues. The V gene's germline CDR1 is MNHGY and CDR2 SAAAGT. The DNA for the CDR3 is TGTGCCAGCAGTTACTCTTACAGGGCCTTCTACGAGCAGTACTTC. Its protein product is CASSYSYRAFYEQYF.

The chain links TRBV6-4 to TRBJ2-7; 7 positions match TRBD1. Trimming at V came to 6 bases and at J to 3 bases, leaving 8 bases not matched to a gene. The V gene's germline CDR1 is MRHNA and CDR2 SNTAGT. This CDR3 is built from 14 residues. The CDR3 is CASRRGRDSYEQYF. The CDR3 DNA reads TGTGCCAGCAGGCGCGGACGGGACAGCTACGAGCAGTACTTC.

The gene calls are TRBV12-2 and TRBJ2-3; no check of the table's D call, TRBD1, against the DNA was made. TRBV12-2 is termed a pseudogene. This CDR3 region has 14 residues. The CDR3 region is CASRFQGSTDTQYF. CDR3 coding DNA: TGTGCAAGTCGCTTTCAGGGAAGCACAGATACGCAGTATTTT.